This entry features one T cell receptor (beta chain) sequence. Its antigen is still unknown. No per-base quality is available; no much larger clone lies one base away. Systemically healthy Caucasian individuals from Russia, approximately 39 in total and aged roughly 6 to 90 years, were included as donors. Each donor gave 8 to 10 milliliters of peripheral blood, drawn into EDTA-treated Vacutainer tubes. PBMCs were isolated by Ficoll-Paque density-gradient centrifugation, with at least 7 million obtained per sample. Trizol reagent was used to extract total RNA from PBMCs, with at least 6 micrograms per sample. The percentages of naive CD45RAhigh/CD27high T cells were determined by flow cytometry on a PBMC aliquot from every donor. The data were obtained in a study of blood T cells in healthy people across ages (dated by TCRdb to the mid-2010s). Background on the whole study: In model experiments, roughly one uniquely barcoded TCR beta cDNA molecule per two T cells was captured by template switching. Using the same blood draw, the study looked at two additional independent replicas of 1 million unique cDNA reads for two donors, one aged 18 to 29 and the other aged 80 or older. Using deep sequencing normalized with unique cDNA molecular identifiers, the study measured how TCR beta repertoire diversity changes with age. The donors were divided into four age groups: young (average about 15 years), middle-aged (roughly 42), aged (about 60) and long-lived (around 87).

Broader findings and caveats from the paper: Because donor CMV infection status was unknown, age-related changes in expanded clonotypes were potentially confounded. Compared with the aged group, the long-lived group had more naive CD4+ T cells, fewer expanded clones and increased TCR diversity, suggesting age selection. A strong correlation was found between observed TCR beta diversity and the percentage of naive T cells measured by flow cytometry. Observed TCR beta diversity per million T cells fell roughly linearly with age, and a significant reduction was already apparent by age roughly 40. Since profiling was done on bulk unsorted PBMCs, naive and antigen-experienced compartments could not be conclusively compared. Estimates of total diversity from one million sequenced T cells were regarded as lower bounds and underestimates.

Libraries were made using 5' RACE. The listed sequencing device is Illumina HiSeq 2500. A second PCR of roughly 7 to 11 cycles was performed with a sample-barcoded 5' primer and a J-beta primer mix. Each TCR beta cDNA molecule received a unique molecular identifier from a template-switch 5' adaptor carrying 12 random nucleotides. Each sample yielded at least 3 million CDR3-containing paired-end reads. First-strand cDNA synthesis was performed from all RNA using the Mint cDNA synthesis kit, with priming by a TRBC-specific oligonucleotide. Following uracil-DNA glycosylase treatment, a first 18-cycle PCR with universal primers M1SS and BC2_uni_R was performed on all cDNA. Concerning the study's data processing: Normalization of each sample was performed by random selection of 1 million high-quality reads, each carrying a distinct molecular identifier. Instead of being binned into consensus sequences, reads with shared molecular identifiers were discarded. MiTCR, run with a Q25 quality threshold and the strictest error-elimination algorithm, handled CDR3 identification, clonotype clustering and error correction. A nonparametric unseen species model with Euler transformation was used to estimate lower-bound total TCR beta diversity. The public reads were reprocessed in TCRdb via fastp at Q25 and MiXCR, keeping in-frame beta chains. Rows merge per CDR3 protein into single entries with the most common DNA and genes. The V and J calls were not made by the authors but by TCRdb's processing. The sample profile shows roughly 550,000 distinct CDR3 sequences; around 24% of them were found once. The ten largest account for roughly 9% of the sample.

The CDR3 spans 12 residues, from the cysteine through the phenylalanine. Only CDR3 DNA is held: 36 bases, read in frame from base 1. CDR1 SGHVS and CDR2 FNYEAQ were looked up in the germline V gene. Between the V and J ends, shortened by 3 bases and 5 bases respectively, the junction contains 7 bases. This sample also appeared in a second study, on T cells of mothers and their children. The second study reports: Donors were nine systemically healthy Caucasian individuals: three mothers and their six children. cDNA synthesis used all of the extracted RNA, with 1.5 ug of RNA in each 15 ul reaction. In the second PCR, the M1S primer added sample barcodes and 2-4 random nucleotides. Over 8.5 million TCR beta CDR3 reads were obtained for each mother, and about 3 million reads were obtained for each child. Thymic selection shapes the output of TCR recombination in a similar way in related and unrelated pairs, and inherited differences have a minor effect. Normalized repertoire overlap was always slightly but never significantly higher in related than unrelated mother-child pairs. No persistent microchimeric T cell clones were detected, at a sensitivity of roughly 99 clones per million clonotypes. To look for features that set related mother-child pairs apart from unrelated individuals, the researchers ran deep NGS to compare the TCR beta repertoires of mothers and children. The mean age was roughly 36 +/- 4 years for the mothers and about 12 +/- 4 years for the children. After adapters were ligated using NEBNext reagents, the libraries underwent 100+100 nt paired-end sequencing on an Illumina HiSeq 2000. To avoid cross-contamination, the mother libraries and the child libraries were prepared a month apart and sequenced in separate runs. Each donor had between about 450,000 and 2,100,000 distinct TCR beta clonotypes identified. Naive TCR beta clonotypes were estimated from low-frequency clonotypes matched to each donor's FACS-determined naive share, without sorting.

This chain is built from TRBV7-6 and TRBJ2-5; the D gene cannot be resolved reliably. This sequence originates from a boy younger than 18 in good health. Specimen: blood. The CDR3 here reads CASSFTKETQYF. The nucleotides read TGTGCCAGCAGCTTCACCAAGGAGACCCAGTACTTC.